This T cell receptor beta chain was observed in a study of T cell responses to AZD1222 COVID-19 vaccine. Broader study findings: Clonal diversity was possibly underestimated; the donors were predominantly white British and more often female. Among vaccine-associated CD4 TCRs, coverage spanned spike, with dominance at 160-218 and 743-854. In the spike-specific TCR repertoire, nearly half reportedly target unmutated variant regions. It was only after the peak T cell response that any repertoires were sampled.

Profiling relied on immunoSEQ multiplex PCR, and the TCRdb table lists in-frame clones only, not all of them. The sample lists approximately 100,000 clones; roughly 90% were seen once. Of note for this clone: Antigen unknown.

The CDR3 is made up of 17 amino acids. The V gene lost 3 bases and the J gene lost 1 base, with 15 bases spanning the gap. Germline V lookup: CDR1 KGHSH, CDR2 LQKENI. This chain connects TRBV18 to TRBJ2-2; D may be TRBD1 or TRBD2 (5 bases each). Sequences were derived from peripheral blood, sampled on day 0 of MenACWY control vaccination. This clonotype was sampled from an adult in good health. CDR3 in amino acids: CASSPFSGRENTGELFF. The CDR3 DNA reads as TGTGCCAGCTCACCCTTCTCGGGACGGGAGAACACCGGGGAGCTGTTTTTT.